Listed here are 19 T cell receptor beta chains from one sample, sequenced in a study of early T cells in non-severe SARS-CoV-2 infection. Via MiXCR, TCRdb re-called the 5' RACE reads, giving one row per CDR3 protein. This sample has under 70,000 distinct CDR3 sequences, with 11% found just once. Sequencing was done on a sample of whole blood. The receptors here all came from an adult who was a healthcare worker with PCR-confirmed SARS-CoV-2 infection or an uninfected control (not recorded which).

The chain is built from TRBV9 and TRBJ2-5, with 9 bases fitting TRBD2. CDR3 length: 18 amino acids. The germline CDR1 and CDR2 sequences are SGDLS and YYNGEE. V dropped 0 bases and J dropped 2; count of bases not matched to a gene: 11. In DNA, the CDR3 is TGTGCCAGCAGCGTAGGTGGTAGCGGGGGCCCAGAACAAGAGACCCAGTACTTC. Translation: CASSVGGSGGPEQETQYF.

This clonotype was detected only a few times. CDR3 nucleotides: TGTGCCAGCAGTTTATCCACGAGGGGGGCGGACACCGGGGAGCTGTTTTTT. Residues: CASSLSTRGADTGELFF. The rearrangement joins TRBV27 to TRBJ2-2; D tentatively reads TRBD1 or TRBD2 (6 bases each). The germline V gene has CDR1 MNHEY and CDR2 SMNVEV (reference sequence). The V end was cut by 0 bases, the J end by 3 bases, with 14 bases between. The CDR3 has 17 amino acids.

Notes on this clonotype: A much larger clone is a single base away; this may be a read error. The chain is built from TRBV7-9 and TRBJ2-5; 9 positions match TRBD1. The CDR3 loop spans 15 amino acids. Germline-derived CDR1 and CDR2 are SEHNR and FQNEAQ (reference sequence). The CDR3 is CPSSLDRGAWETQYF. CDR3 DNA: TGTCCCAGCAGCCTGGACAGGGGAGCTTGGGAGACCCAGTACTTC.

This clonotype appeared once. Compared with germline, one end of the junction differs, possibly owing to a read error. The chain joins TRBV20-1 to TRBJ2-7, with 7 bases matching TRBD2. This CDR3 has 11 amino acids. CDR1 DFQATT and CDR2 SNEGSKA come from the germline V gene (reference sequence). The CDR3 reads CRASGPTEQYF. For the CDR3, the DNA is TGCAGAGCTAGCGGACCTACTGAGCAGTACTTC.

This clonotype has a count of ten or more. The V and J genes are TRBV20-1 and TRBJ2-7; 7 bases are shared with TRBD2. CDR1 is DFQATT and CDR2 is SNEGSKA in the germline V gene (reference sequence). V dropped 2 bases and J dropped 0; count of bases not matched to a gene: 7. The CDR3 totals 15 residues. The CDR3 here is CSARKVVAGSYEQYF. CDR3 coding DNA: TGCAGTGCTAGAAAGGTGGTAGCGGGCTCCTACGAGCAGTACTTC.

This clonotype was found many times. J is TRBJ1-1 and V is TRBV29-1; D is undetermined. CDR1 and CDR2 from the germline V gene are SQVTM and ANQGSEA. The CDR3 covers 12 residues. Trimming removed 3 bases at V and 10 bases at J, with 15 bases between. CDR3: CSVEATSGLAFF. Written as DNA, the CDR3 is TGCAGCGTTGAGGCCACCTCCGGGCTAGCTTTCTTT.

The sample holds many counts of this clonotype. The chain couples TRBV3-1 to TRBJ2-7, with D possibly matching TRBD2 (5 bases). The germline V gene encodes CDR1 LGHDT and CDR2 YNNKEL (reference sequence). CDR3 length: 13 residues. Trimming pared 4 bases from V and 6 bases from J, leaving 13 bases between. DNA of the CDR3: TGTGCCAGCAGCCCGCCCCTTGCGGGCGAGCAGTACTTC. Its translation: CASSPPLAGEQYF.

Many counts were recorded for this clonotype. The chain carries TRBV29-1 and TRBJ2-1, with 9 bases matching TRBD2. Per the germline V gene, CDR1 is SQVTM and CDR2 is ANQGSEA. The CDR3 consists of 14 residues. The junction had 7 bases not matched to a gene; V was cut back by 4 bases and J by 6 bases. The CDR3 is CSVVVAGVPNEQFF. The CDR3 nucleotides are TGCAGCGTTGTGGTAGCGGGAGTTCCCAATGAGCAGTTCTTC.

This clonotype was recorded many times. The gene calls are TRBV7-6 and TRBJ2-2; possibly TRBD1 or TRBD2 for D (5 bases each). Per the germline V gene, CDR1 is SGHVS and CDR2 is FNYEAQ. V was pared by 1 base and J by 4 bases, with 7 bases between. The CDR3 consists of 14 residues. This CDR3 is CASSLGGSTGELFF. CDR3 DNA: TGTGCCAGCAGCTTAGGGGGGAGCACCGGGGAGCTGTTTTTT.

In this sample, this clonotype turned up many times. The V and J genes are TRBV20-1 and TRBJ1-6; 8 positions match TRBD1. Germline CDR1 is DFQATT and CDR2 is SNEGSKA (reference sequence). With 3 bases clipped from V and 0 bases from J, the junction kept 4 bases outside the gene matches. This CDR3 has 16 amino acids. In DNA form, the CDR3 reads TGCAGTGCTAGGGGACAGGAAAACTCCTATAATTCACCCCTCCACTTT. This translates into CSARGQENSYNSPLHF.

This clonotype was seen at least ten times. The chain joins TRBV7-9 to TRBJ2-3; no firm D call. This CDR3 is 16 amino acids long. Per germline, CDR1 SEHNR and CDR2 FQNEAQ (reference sequence). The germline V and J ends were trimmed by 0 bases and 0 bases, with 10 bases remaining between them. CDR3 loop: CASSLAGRSSTDTQYF. CDR3 DNA sequence: TGTGCCAGCAGCTTAGCCGGACGTTCCAGCACAGATACGCAGTATTTT.

V and J are TRBV4-1 and TRBJ2-7, with TRBD2 matching over 8 bases. CDR3 length equals 16 residues. Losses at the gene ends were 3 bases for V and 0 bases for J; bases not matched to a gene: 7. Germline assignment: CDR1 MGHRA and CDR2 YSYEKL. As DNA, the CDR3 is TGCGCCAGCAGCCATGCAGCGGGAGAGTCCTCCTACGAGCAGTACTTC. This sequence encodes CASSHAAGESSYEQYF.

This clonotype was seen ten or more times. This rearrangement joins TRBV4-2 to TRBJ1-5; D uncertain. This CDR3 has 15 residues. Trimming left V 0 bases short and J 6 bases short, with 12 bases between. Germline CDR1 is LGHNA and CDR2 is YNFKEQ. The CDR3 is CASSQDPLSGQPQHF. CDR3 bases: TGTGCCAGCAGCCAAGATCCGCTCAGCGGTCAGCCCCAGCATTTT.

This rearrangement joins TRBV18 to TRBJ1-1; 10 bases line up with TRBD1. With V trimmed by 4 bases and J by 4 bases, 9 bases remained unmatched. CDR1 and CDR2 from the germline V gene are KGHSH and LQKENI. The CDR3 runs 16 residues. The CDR3 DNA reads TGTGCCAGCTCACTCTTCCGGGACAGGGGATTCACTGAAGCTTTCTTT. This codes for CASSLFRDRGFTEAFF.

This clonotype was picked up many times. V is TRBV13 and J is TRBJ2-2; the match to TRBD2 covers 10 bases. The CDR3 covers 20 residues. V shed 9 bases and J 0 bases; nucleotides not matched to a gene: 19. Germline CDR1 reads PRHDT; CDR2 reads FYEKMQ (reference sequence). CDR3 bases: TGTGCCAGAACCTTCTCCACCGCGCTAGCGGGAGTCACGAACACCGGGGAGCTGTTTTTT. Protein sequence: CARTFSTALAGVTNTGELFF.

This clonotype was counted at least ten times. The rearrangement uses TRBV14 and TRBJ2-3, with a possible D match to TRBD2 (5 bases). Trimming left V 3 bases short and J 9 bases short, with 13 bases between. This CDR3 is built from 13 residues. In germline, CDR1 is SGHDN, CDR2 FVKESK. The CDR3 nucleotides read TGTGCCAGCAGCCATGGGGAGCGGAGCACGCAGTATTTT. Translation: CASSHGERSTQYF.

The chain employs TRBV12-3 or TRBV12-4 and TRBJ1-1, with 7 bases fitting TRBD1. This CDR3 spans 13 amino acids. V gave up 3 bases and J gave up 7 bases; unmatched junction bases: 5. The CDR3 DNA sequence: TGTGCCAGCAGTTTCGGACAGGCCTTTGAAGCTTTCTTT. Its translation: CASSFGQAFEAFF.

The V call is TRBV9, the J call TRBJ2-7; 7 nucleotides match TRBD2. Germline-derived CDR1 and CDR2 are SGDLS and YYNGEE. The CDR3 totals 15 residues. Trimming at V came to 2 bases and at J to 3 bases, leaving 8 bases not matched to a gene. The CDR3 nucleotides are TGTGCCAGCAGCGTCTGGGCTAGCGGAGACTACGAGCAGTACTTC. It yields the protein CASSVWASGDYEQYF.

Ten or more counts support this clonotype. One end of the junction fails to match germline, which may point to a read error. The gene calls are TRBV7-7 and TRBJ2-5; perhaps TRBD2 as D (5 bases). The CDR3 sequence is 14 residues long. Germline V gene sequence: CDR1 SSHAT, CDR2 FNYEAQ (reference sequence). CDR3 DNA sequence: TGTGCTAGCAGCCCCATGGGTGGCGGGGAGACCCAGTACTTC. As protein: CASSPMGGGETQYF.